The 30 T cell receptor beta chains given below trace back to one sample, sequenced in a study of blood T cell repertoires in COVID-19. Data came from immunoSEQ multiplex PCR; TCRdb stores just in-frame clones and leaves some out. The table lists hundreds of thousands of clones, about 80% of them singletons. The sample consisted of peripheral blood. The receptors originated from a woman between 45 and 65 years old with acute or convalescent COVID-19.

The chain joins TRBV7-8 to TRBJ2-1; D perhaps matches TRBD2 (6 bases). The germline V and J ends were trimmed by 1 base and 3 bases, with 10 bases remaining between them. Germline lookup yields CDR1 SGHVS and CDR2 FQNEAQ. This CDR3 is 15 amino acids long. The CDR3: CASSLGGGHYNEQFF. CDR3 DNA: TGTGCCAGCAGCTTAGGCGGAGGGCACTACAATGAGCAGTTCTTC.

This clone was observed at least ten times. The V call is TRBV7-3, the J call TRBJ1-1; weak D call: TRBD1 (5 bases). Germline V gene sequence: CDR1 SGHTA, CDR2 FQGTGA. Trimming cost V 2 bases and J 5 bases, with 12 bases left between them. The CDR3 has 14 residues. CDR3 DNA: TGTGCCAGCAGCTTACTGGCAGGGAAGACTGAAGCTTTCTTT. Its translation: CASSLLAGKTEAFF.

This chain links TRBV28 with TRBJ1-1; 9 bases match TRBD1. The trim removed 7 bases at V and 5 bases at J, leaving 11 bases unmatched. The germline V gene has CDR1 MDHEN and CDR2 SYDVKM. The CDR3 covers 15 residues. The CDR3: CASTPNTGGLTEAFF. CDR3 nucleotide sequence: TGTGCCAGCACCCCCAATACAGGGGGCTTGACTGAAGCTTTCTTT.

The V and J genes are TRBV10-3 and TRBJ2-7; D not certain. The ends were cut back, 6 bases at V and 3 bases at J, with 15 bases in the middle. This CDR3 has 14 amino acids. Germline V gene lookup returns CDR1 ENHRY and CDR2 SYGVKD. CDR3 sequence reads: CAISPARLDYEQYF. The CDR3 nucleotides are TGTGCCATCAGCCCCGCCAGGTTAGACTACGAGCAGTACTTC.

The CDR3 here is CAWSVVAGYSPLHF. As DNA, the CDR3 is TGTGCCTGGAGTGTAGTTGCAGGGTATTCACCCCTCCACTTT. V usage is TRBV30 and J usage is TRBJ1-6; possible D gene TRBD1, 5 bases. The V end lost 0 bases, the J end lost 8 bases, and 11 bases lay between the germline ends. The CDR3 runs to 14 residues. Germline V gene lookup returns CDR1 GTSNPN and CDR2 SVGIG (reference sequence).

The chain joins TRBV28 to TRBJ2-1; D is possibly TRBD2 (5 bases). Trimming shortened V by 11 bases and J by 5 bases, and 13 bases separated the two germline ends. This CDR3 has 12 amino acids. Germline CDR1 reads MDHEN; CDR2 reads SYDVKM. The DNA for the CDR3 is TGTGCCCACAAGAGGGAGAACAATGAGCAGTTCTTC. Protein: CAHKRENNEQFF.

V gene TRBV5-6 combines with J gene TRBJ1-2; D unclear. V gave up 2 bases and J gave up 2 bases, with 13 bases separating them. Germline CDR1 is SGHDT and CDR2 is YYEEEE. The CDR3 is made up of 15 amino acids. The CDR3 DNA follows: TGTGCCAGCAGCTTCCTGTCTGGAGAAAACTATGGCTACACCTTC. It encodes CASSFLSGENYGYTF.

This chain joins TRBV4-1 and TRBJ1-1; TRBD1 agrees at 8 bases. J gave up 3 bases and V 4 bases, and 4 bases lay outside the gene matches. CDR1 MGHRA and CDR2 YSYEKL come from the germline V gene. CDR3 length equals 14 residues. The CDR3 sequence: CASSRPQGDTEAFF. The CDR3 nucleotides are TGCGCCAGCAGCCGCCCACAGGGGGACACTGAAGCTTTCTTT.

The chain recombines TRBV6-6 with TRBJ1-2; TRBD1 is a possible D gene (6 bases). Germline lookup yields CDR1 MNHNY and CDR2 SVGAGI (reference sequence). There are 14 residues in the CDR3. Trimming left V 2 bases short and J 1 base short, with 8 bases between. This CDR3 reads CASSYGGYNYGYTF. The CDR3 bases are TGTGCCAGCAGTTACGGGGGCTATAACTATGGCTACACCTTC.

The chain links TRBV11-2 to TRBJ1-4; 8 positions agree with TRBD1. The V gene's germline CDR1 is SGHAT and CDR2 FQNNGV. The CDR3 spans 16 residues. After removal of 1 base from V and 3 bases from J, the junction contained 4 bases not matched to a gene. CDR3 bases: TGTGCCAGCAGCTTAGGCGTGGGACAGGCTAATGAAAAACTGTTTTTT. This translates into CASSLGVGQANEKLFF.

A few counts support this clone. The gene calls are TRBV14 and TRBJ1-2; D may be TRBD1 (5 bases). CDR3 size: 15 residues. V gave up 4 bases and J gave up 4 bases, with 16 bases separating them. Germline V gene sequence: CDR1 SGHDN, CDR2 FVKESK. DNA of the CDR3: TGTGCCAGCAGCCCGATCGGGGGTTCGAGCTATGGCTACACCTTC. Protein sequence: CASSPIGGSSYGYTF.

J is TRBJ1-5 and V is TRBV28; D remains ambiguous. CDR3 length equals 14 residues. CDR1 and CDR2 (germline): MDHEN, SYDVKM. V was trimmed by 3 bases and J by 3 bases, leaving 9 bases between them. The CDR3 DNA follows: TGTGCCAGCAGTTTCGAGTTATCCAATCAGCCCCAGCATTTT. Its translation is CASSFELSNQPQHF. The full variable domain, rest sourced from reference TRBV28 and TRBJ1-5, is DVKVTQSSRYLVKRTGEKVFLECVQDMDHENMFWYRQDPGLGLRLIYFSYDVKMKEKGDIPEGYSVSREKKERFSLILESASTNQTSMYLCASSFELSNQPQHFGDGTRLSIL.

The V call is TRBV18, the J call TRBJ2-3; perhaps TRBD2 as D (5 bases). The CDR3 totals 16 residues. From germline, CDR1 is KGHSH and CDR2 LQKENI. V lost 1 base, J lost 3 bases, and 14 bases lay in between. The CDR3 spells CASSPLIQSGTDTQYF. The DNA for the CDR3 is TGTGCCAGCTCACCACTTATCCAGTCGGGGACAGATACGCAGTATTTT.

The chain links TRBV30 to TRBJ2-3; a weak D match, TRBD2 (7 bases). The CDR3 has 15 residues. The germline V gene has CDR1 GTSNPN and CDR2 SVGIG (reference sequence). V was clipped by 3 bases and J by 1 base, with 14 bases between them. The CDR3 protein is CAWSELGGGTDTQYF. The CDR3 DNA reads TGTGCCTGGAGCGAACTAGGGGGGGGCACAGATACGCAGTATTTT.

The V and J genes are TRBV7-8 and TRBJ2-5, with D perhaps TRBD2 (7 bases). The ends were cut back, 5 bases at V and 5 bases at J, with 18 bases in the middle. From germline, CDR1 is SGHVS and CDR2 FQNEAQ. CDR3 length equals 15 residues. CDR3 DNA: TGTGCCAGCAGCCTGGCCGGGGGGCGCGGGGAGACCCAGTACTTC. Encoded protein: CASSLAGGRGETQYF. Full variable domain (rest looked up from reference TRBV7-8 and TRBJ2-5): GAGVSQSPRYKVAKRGQDVALRCDPISGHVSLFWYQQALGQGPEFLTYFQNEAQLDKSGLPSDRFFAERPEGSVSTLKIQRTQQEDSAVYLCASSLAGGRGETQYFGPGTRLLVL.

The chain recombines TRBV4-3 with TRBJ1-5; D remains ambiguous. In germline, CDR1 is LGHNA, CDR2 YSLEER. The CDR3 runs 14 residues. Trimming pared 0 bases from V and 7 bases from J, leaving 10 bases between. This CDR3 is CASSQDIAGQPQHF. The DNA of the CDR3 is TGCGCCAGCAGCCAAGATATCGCTGGCCAGCCCCAGCATTTT.

The V call is TRBV19, the J call TRBJ2-1; 9 nucleotides line up with TRBD2. CDR1 and CDR2 from the germline V gene are LNHDA and SQIVND (reference sequence). The CDR3 runs 12 residues. V gave up 6 bases and J gave up 9 bases; unmatched junction bases: 3. The CDR3 nucleotides are TGTGCCAGTAGGCGGCGGGGGGGTGAGCAGTTCTTC. It translates to CASRRRGGEQFF.

The chain recombines TRBV24-1 with TRBJ2-2; a possible D gene is TRBD1 (5 bases). CDR1 KGHDR and CDR2 SFDVKD come from the germline V gene. CDR3 length: 16 residues. V was pared by 4 bases and J by 6 bases, with 17 bases between. CDR3 in DNA: TGTGCCACCAGTGAGCCTCCAGGGCTAGGGCCCGGGGAGCTGTTTTTT. This translates into CATSEPPGLGPGELFF.

The chain couples TRBV5-1 to TRBJ1-4; 7 nucleotides line up with TRBD1. In germline, CDR1 is SGHRS, CDR2 YFSETQ. CDR3 length: 14 residues. V lost 4 bases to trimming and J lost 8 bases; unmatched junction nucleotides: 8. Here the CDR3 reads CASSEGTGVEKLFF. As DNA, the CDR3 is TGCGCCAGCAGCGAGGGCACAGGGGTCGAAAAACTGTTTTTT.

The genes are TRBV16 and TRBJ2-7; D not certain. With 0 bases removed from V and 5 bases from J, the gap between germline ends came to 8 bases. Per the germline V gene, CDR1 is KGHSY and CDR2 is FQNENV. The CDR3 is 13 residues long. The CDR3 loop reads CASSQSRVHEQYF. For the CDR3, the DNA is TGTGCCAGCAGCCAATCTCGGGTCCACGAGCAGTACTTC.

This clone turned up a few times. V and J are TRBV30 and TRBJ1-6; a possible D gene is TRBD1 (5 bases). This CDR3 region has 12 residues. CDR1 and CDR2 (germline): GTSNPN, SVGIG (reference sequence). V was clipped by 5 bases and J by 4 bases, with 6 bases between them. CDR3 in amino acids: CAWGQYNSPLHF. The CDR3 nucleotides are TGTGCCTGGGGACAATATAATTCACCCCTCCACTTT.

The chain combines TRBV4-1 with TRBJ2-1; TRBD2 is a possible D gene (7 bases). The CDR3 consists of 16 residues. Germline V CDR1 and CDR2: MGHRA, YSYEKL. The ends were cut back, 0 bases at V and 4 bases at J, with 13 bases in the middle. CDR3 residues: CASSQDFAGAYNEQFF. The CDR3, as DNA: TGCGCCAGCAGCCAAGATTTCGCGGGGGCATACAATGAGCAGTTCTTC.

V and J are TRBV19 and TRBJ1-2; D is unclear. The CDR3 has 11 residues. The germline V gene encodes CDR1 LNHDA and CDR2 SQIVND (reference sequence). V was shortened by 5 bases and J by 7 bases, with 8 bases between the two germline ends. The CDR3 coding sequence is TGTGCCAGTAGTGCGACTCTTGGCTACACCTTC. The encoded protein is CASSATLGYTF.

The J gene is TRBJ2-5, the V gene TRBV2, with D unclear. Germline CDR1 reads SNHLY; CDR2 reads FYNNEI. V was shortened by 6 bases and J by 2 bases, with 10 bases between the two germline ends. This CDR3 has 13 residues. The CDR3 spells CASSVQPQETQYF. The CDR3 DNA is TGTGCCAGCAGCGTACAGCCTCAAGAGACCCAGTACTTC.

The rearrangement uses TRBV7-6 and TRBJ2-5; TRBD2 agrees at 7 bases. The CDR3 is 17 residues long. V shed 5 bases, J shed 4 bases, and the junction held 16 bases outside the gene matches. Germline V CDR1 and CDR2: SGHVS, FNYEAQ. CDR3 loop: CASSLTPNSGPGETQYF. CDR3 in DNA: TGTGCCAGCAGCCTCACCCCCAATAGCGGGCCTGGAGAGACCCAGTACTTC.

This clone has just a few counts. This sequence joins TRBV6-5 and TRBJ1-2, with 9 bases that match TRBD1. Germline CDR1 and CDR2: MNHEY and SVGAGI. The CDR3 is made up of 13 amino acids. V lost 0 bases to trimming and J lost 11 bases; unmatched junction nucleotides: 4. The CDR3 DNA reads TGTGCCAGCAGTTACTCGGGGACAGGGCCTTACACCTTC. Translation: CASSYSGTGPYTF.

The V call is TRBV29-1, the J call TRBJ2-3; 12 positions match TRBD2. The J segment lost 4 bases and the V segment lost 5 bases, leaving 7 bases of the junction unmatched. The germline gives CDR1 SQVTM, CDR2 ANQGSEA. The CDR3 loop spans 15 amino acids. In DNA form, the CDR3 reads TGCAGCGTTTCCACTAGCGGGGGGTTCGCAGATACGCAGTATTTT. Translated: CSVSTSGGFADTQYF.

The rearrangement joins TRBV27 to TRBJ2-2; 9 bases are shared with TRBD2. The V gene's germline CDR1 is MNHEY and CDR2 SMNVEV (reference sequence). Unmatched junction bases numbered 5, after V lost 6 bases and J lost 0 bases. The CDR3 extends over 16 amino acids. The CDR3 DNA sequence: TGTGCCAGCAGCCGTAGCGGGGGAGCGAACACCGGGGAGCTGTTTTTT. Translating gives CASSRSGGANTGELFF.

As regards this clone: The junction departs from germline at one end; a sequencing error may be responsible. The J gene is TRBJ2-2, the V gene TRBV7-7; D gene unclear. Germline-derived CDR1 and CDR2 are SSHAT and FNYEAQ (reference sequence). The CDR3 loop spans 13 amino acids. CDR3 DNA: TGTGCTAGCAGCTTAGGACCCGGGGGGGAGCTGTTTTTT. As protein: CASSLGPGGELFF.

The sample holds a few counts of this clone. The chain uses TRBV7-9 and TRBJ1-2; 10 positions match TRBD1. This CDR3 is built from 14 residues. Per the germline V gene, CDR1 is SEHNR and CDR2 is FQNEAQ (reference sequence). Unmatched junction bases numbered 2, after V lost 1 base and J lost 6 bases. CDR3 loop: CASSLGDRGDGYTF. The DNA of the CDR3 is TGTGCCAGCAGCTTAGGGGACAGGGGCGATGGCTACACCTTC.